The 11 T cell receptor beta chains listed next were all sequenced from one sample in a study of cytomegalovirus exposure and HLA in healthy donors. This PCR relied on a set of 60 Vbeta primers and 13 Jbeta primers. TCRdb's table, derived via immunoSEQ multiplex PCR, lists solely in-frame clones and lacks some. Of 100,000 to 130,000 clones detected, 81% appear once; the ten largest clones hold 2% to 2.5%. The sequenced sample consisted of PBMCs. These receptors all come from a young man in good health and CMV-seronegative.

The chain carries TRBV6-5 and TRBJ2-3, with a tentative D call TRBD1 (6 bases). The CDR3 runs 15 residues. Trimming left V 2 bases short and J 2 bases short, with 11 bases between. Germline loops: CDR1 MNHEY, CDR2 SVGAGI. CDR3 in amino acids: CASSYEGEPTDTQYF. The CDR3, as DNA: TGTGCCAGCAGTTACGAGGGGGAACCCACAGATACGCAGTATTTT.

Here the CDR3 reads CASRSVRGMSSPLHF. The CDR3 DNA sequence: TGCGCCAGCAGATCTGTCCGGGGTATGAGTTCACCCCTCCACTTT. The rearrangement uses TRBV5-1 and TRBJ1-6, with D unclear. The CDR3 runs to 15 residues. The V gene lost 5 bases and the J gene lost 9 bases, with 18 bases spanning the gap. Germline assignment: CDR1 SGHRS and CDR2 YFSETQ.

The chain combines TRBV5-1 with TRBJ2-6; weak D call: TRBD1 (5 bases). The V end was cut by 4 bases, the J end by 0 bases, with 14 bases between. The CDR3 consists of 17 residues. Germline V lookup: CDR1 SGHRS, CDR2 YFSETQ. CDR3 in amino acids: CASSVQDTLSGANVLTF. The CDR3 DNA sequence: TGCGCCAGCAGCGTGCAGGACACACTCTCTGGGGCCAACGTCCTGACTTTC.

The chain joins TRBV28 to TRBJ1-1; TRBD1 is a possible D gene (6 bases). Trimming removed 2 bases at V and 11 bases at J, with 15 bases between. Germline V lookup: CDR1 MDHEN, CDR2 SYDVKM. The CDR3 has 13 amino acids. The DNA of the CDR3 is TGTGCCAGCAGTTTAGTGTACAGGGTGGGGGCTTTCTTT. It codes for CASSLVYRVGAFF.

The rearrangement links TRBV18 to TRBJ1-2; D call uncertain. This CDR3 has 15 residues. V lost 2 bases, J lost 7 bases, and 17 bases lay in between. The germline V gene has CDR1 KGHSH and CDR2 LQKENI. CDR3 loop: CASSPTEGGVVGYTF. The DNA for the CDR3 is TGTGCCAGCTCACCAACGGAGGGCGGGGTTGTTGGCTACACCTTC.

The rearrangement links TRBV4-2 to TRBJ1-2; 7 bases fit TRBD1. V trimming: 2 bases; J trimming: 14 bases; junction bases outside the gene matches: 11. This CDR3 spans 13 amino acids. Germline loops: CDR1 LGHNA, CDR2 YNFKEQ. DNA for the CDR3: TGTGCCAGCAGCCAAACCCCGGACAGGCCCGGGACCTTC. Amino acid sequence: CASSQTPDRPGTF.

This clone has just one count. The chain recombines TRBV27 with TRBJ2-1; 8 bases match TRBD1. The CDR3 spans 15 residues. CDR1 and CDR2 from the germline V gene are MNHEY and SMNVEV (reference sequence). With 6 bases clipped from V and 4 bases from J, the junction kept 8 bases outside the gene matches. In DNA, the CDR3 is TGTGCCAGCAGCCCCCGGGACAGGCTTTACAATGAGCAGTTCTTC. Its protein is CASSPRDRLYNEQFF.

This clone was found a few times. The gene calls are TRBV7-3 and TRBJ2-3, with 13 bases fitting TRBD2. Germline V gives CDR1 SGHTA, CDR2 FQGTGA. V was pared by 4 bases and J by 3 bases, with 1 base of the junction left unmatched. CDR3 length: 15 amino acids. The CDR3 DNA reads TGTGCCAGCAGCTCGGGACTAGCGGGAACAGATACGCAGTATTTT. Translation gives CASSSGLAGTDTQYF.

This chain connects TRBV11-2 to TRBJ2-7; 7 bases match TRBD2. Germline V gene lookup returns CDR1 SGHAT and CDR2 FQNNGV. The junction had 3 bases not matched to a gene; V was cut back by 0 bases and J by 1 base. The CDR3 has 15 amino acids. The CDR3 reads CASSLDWEGSYEQYF. The CDR3 bases are TGTGCCAGCAGCTTAGATTGGGAGGGATCCTACGAGCAGTACTTC. Complete variable domain (other parts from reference TRBV11-2 and TRBJ2-7): EAGVAQSPRYKIIEKRQSVAFWCNPISGHATLYWYQQILGQGPKLLIQFQNNGVVDDSQLPKDRFSAERLKGVDSTLKIQPAKLEDSAVYLCASSLDWEGSYEQYFGPGTRLTVT.

The chain has TRBV5-1 and TRBJ1-4; D gene unclear. CDR3 length equals 14 residues. V gave up 2 bases and J gave up 0 bases, with 5 bases separating them. CDR1 is SGHRS and CDR2 is YFSETQ in the germline V gene. The CDR3 DNA reads as TGCGCCAGCAGCTTAGCGGCAACTAATGAAAAACTGTTTTTT. This codes for CASSLAATNEKLFF.

The chain combines TRBV11-3 with TRBJ2-1; 9 nucleotides agree with TRBD1. The trim removed 4 bases at V and 7 bases at J, leaving 5 bases unmatched. The V gene's germline CDR1 is SGHNT and CDR2 YENEEA. This CDR3 is 14 amino acids long. CDR3: CASSSQGALNEQFF. The CDR3 DNA sequence: TGTGCCAGCAGCTCACAGGGGGCATTAAATGAGCAGTTCTTC.